This T cell receptor beta chain was identified during a study of control samples from healthy donors and cancer patients. The protocol was immunoSEQ multiplex PCR, while the TCRdb copy is restricted to in-frame clones and leaves out a portion. The sample carries around 71,000 clones, over 75% recorded once. There are 16 residues in the CDR3. The ends were cut back, 1 base at V and 0 bases at J, with 10 bases in the middle. The germline V gene encodes CDR1 SGHRS and CDR2 YFSETQ. The specimen was PBMCs. This receptor was identified in a woman aged 45-59 years with colorectal cancer. This chain links TRBV5-1 with TRBJ2-2, with a tentative D call TRBD1 (6 bases). The CDR3 DNA follows: TGCGCCAGCAGCTTGTCAGGGGCTGCGAACACCGGGGAGCTGTTTTTT. Encoded protein: CASSLSGAANTGELFF.